Below, 26 T cell receptor beta chains from the same sample are listed, as sequenced in a study of T cells in Graves' hyperthyroidism and ophthalmopathy. Using RNA transcripts as the source, TCR beta CDR3 regions were amplified. First-round RT-PCR targeting the TCR CDR3 was performed with the HTBI primer set. One entry per CDR3 protein results from TCRdb running MiXCR on the multiplex PCR reads. The table has about 610,000 distinct CDR3 sequences, about 15% seen once; the top ten hold 3.5% to 4.5%. The sample taken for sequencing was blood. All receptors come from a woman in her forties with Graves' ophthalmopathy.

This clonotype was picked up many times. This sequence joins TRBV5-1 and TRBJ1-1, with D unresolved. This CDR3 comprises 15 residues. Germline assignment: CDR1 SGHRS and CDR2 YFSETQ. V dropped 3 bases and J dropped 4 bases, with 16 bases sitting between them. The DNA of the CDR3 is TGCGCCAGCAGCTCGGGAAACCCATTAGTCACTGAAGCTTTCTTT. As protein: CASSSGNPLVTEAFF. Full variable domain (outside the CDR3, taken from reference TRBV5-1 and TRBJ1-1): KAGVTQTPRYLIKTRGQQVTLSCSPISGHRSVSWYQQTPGQGLQFLFEYFSETQRNKGNFPGRFSGRQFSNSRSEMNVSTLELGDSALYLCASSSGNPLVTEAFFGQGTRLTVV.

This clonotype showed up many times. V usage is TRBV6-8 and J usage is TRBJ2-7, with a tentative D call TRBD1 (5 bases). Germline CDR1 is MNHGY and CDR2 is SAAAGT. The CDR3 length is 15 residues. Trimming removed 7 bases at V and 0 bases at J, with 16 bases between. The CDR3 loop is CASTRRGHISYEQYF. DNA of the CDR3: TGTGCCAGCACCCGAAGGGGTCATATCTCCTACGAGCAGTACTTC.

This clonotype was detected only a few times. The rearrangement uses TRBV11-2 and TRBJ1-5, with D possibly matching TRBD1 (5 bases). The CDR3 runs to 16 residues. Trimming shortened V by 2 bases and J by 2 bases, and 13 bases separated the two germline ends. Germline V lookup: CDR1 SGHAT, CDR2 FQNNGV. CDR3 in amino acids: CASSLITGVGNQPQHF. For the CDR3, the DNA is TGTGCCAGCAGCTTAATAACAGGAGTAGGCAATCAGCCCCAGCATTTT.

This clonotype was seen repeatedly, ten times or more. The chain recombines TRBV20-1 with TRBJ2-7; TRBD2 matches at 9 bases. Per the germline V gene, CDR1 is DFQATT and CDR2 is SNEGSKA (reference sequence). V trimming: 5 bases; J trimming: 7 bases; junction bases outside the gene matches: 27. The CDR3 has 19 amino acids. In nucleotides, the CDR3 is TGCAGTGCTTTAAACAGGGCCCCCGGACTAGCGATTGAATTGGGGGAGCAGTACTTC. Protein product: CSALNRAPGLAIELGEQYF.

The sample holds many counts of this clonotype. The rearrangement uses TRBV6-5 and TRBJ2-5; 8 nucleotides align to TRBD2. Losses at the gene ends were 2 bases for V and 4 bases for J; bases not matched to a gene: 6. The CDR3 has 15 residues. Germline V gene sequence: CDR1 MNHEY, CDR2 SVGAGI. The CDR3 sequence: CASSYGAGEVETQYF. The CDR3 DNA reads TGTGCCAGCAGTTACGGAGCGGGAGAAGTAGAGACCCAGTACTTC.

The table lists this clonotype with a few counts. The chain recombines TRBV19 with TRBJ1-2, with a possible D match to TRBD1 (5 bases). Between the trimmed V and J ends, which lost 2 bases and 8 bases, there was a span of 18 bases. The germline CDR1 and CDR2 sequences are LNHDA and SQIVND (reference sequence). This CDR3 region has 15 residues. The CDR3 DNA is TGTGCCAGTAGTATAAGTGGTAGGGCAGGGAACGGCTACACCTTC. Protein: CASSISGRAGNGYTF.

This clonotype occurred a few times. J is TRBJ1-6 and V is TRBV10-2, with no clear D. This CDR3 region has 15 residues. V was pared by 0 bases and J by 7 bases, with 10 bases between. Germline CDR1 WSHSY, CDR2 SAAADI. CDR3 amino acids: CASSESSALNSPLHF. The CDR3 DNA reads as TGCGCCAGCAGTGAGTCGTCGGCACTGAATTCACCCCTCCACTTT.

Many counts were recorded for this clonotype. This chain connects TRBV29-1 to TRBJ2-5; the match to TRBD2 covers 14 bases. This CDR3 comprises 16 residues. Per germline, CDR1 SQVTM and CDR2 ANQGSEA. After removal of 5 bases from V and 4 bases from J, the junction contained 9 bases not matched to a gene. CDR3 sequence reads: CSVNLGLAGGLETQYF. In DNA form, the CDR3 reads TGCAGCGTTAACCTCGGACTAGCGGGAGGTCTAGAGACCCAGTACTTC.

This clonotype was seen many times. The V and J genes are TRBV6-4 and TRBJ2-5; the match to TRBD2 covers 10 bases. Germline lookup yields CDR1 MRHNA and CDR2 SNTAGT. V dropped 1 base and J dropped 2; count of bases not matched to a gene: 16. This CDR3 contains 20 residues. In DNA, the CDR3 is TGTGCCAGCAGTGACTGGCTAGCGGGGGAATCGACGGGTGATCAAGAGACCCAGTACTTC. Protein sequence: CASSDWLAGESTGDQETQYF.

In this sample, this clonotype turned up many times. The chain carries TRBV18 and TRBJ2-5; D is ambiguous. The CDR3 covers 13 residues. Trimming removed 8 bases at V and 1 base at J, with 11 bases between. Germline CDR1 is KGHSH and CDR2 is LQKENI. CDR3 DNA: TGTGCCAGCAGTCCCGGAATCCAAGAGACCCAGTACTTC. Encoded protein: CASSPGIQETQYF.

This clonotype was detected ten times or more. The chain links TRBV11-1 to TRBJ2-7; 7 positions agree with TRBD1. The germline gives CDR1 SGHAT, CDR2 FQDESV (reference sequence). The CDR3 loop spans 15 amino acids. With V trimmed by 6 bases and J by 2 bases, 10 bases remained unmatched. The CDR3 protein is CASSPGTAGTYEQYF. The DNA for the CDR3 is TGTGCCAGCAGTCCCGGGACAGCCGGTACCTACGAGCAGTACTTC.

This clonotype has a count of ten or more. The chain couples TRBV27 to TRBJ2-6; weak D call: TRBD2 (5 bases). CDR1 MNHEY and CDR2 SMNVEV come from the germline V gene (reference sequence). CDR3 length equals 19 residues. The V gene lost 2 bases and the J gene lost 0 bases, with 17 bases spanning the gap. CDR3 protein: CASSLRTTGLGSGANVLTF. The CDR3 DNA is TGTGCCAGCAGTTTACGCACTACCGGACTGGGCTCTGGGGCCAACGTCCTGACTTTC.

This clonotype was counted many times. The chain uses TRBV5-4 and TRBJ2-5; the match to TRBD1 covers 7 bases. J gave up 2 bases and V 3 bases, and 4 bases lay outside the gene matches. This CDR3 spans 14 amino acids. Per germline, CDR1 SGHNT and CDR2 YYREEE (reference sequence). CDR3 protein: CASSSGQAQETQYF. The CDR3, as DNA: TGTGCCAGCAGCTCCGGACAGGCACAAGAGACCCAGTACTTC.

The table lists this clonotype with many counts. DNA of the CDR3: TGCGCCAGCAGTACAGGAAAAGGCTATCCCTACGAGCAGTACTTC. Amino acid sequence: CASSTGKGYPYEQYF. This sequence joins TRBV10-1 and TRBJ2-7; possible D gene TRBD1, 5 bases. The CDR3 consists of 15 residues. The germline gives CDR1 WNHNN, CDR2 SYGVQD (reference sequence). V lost 5 bases, J lost 2 bases, and 16 bases lay in between.

This clonotype was seen repeatedly, ten times or more. V and J are TRBV28 and TRBJ2-5; TRBD2 is a possible D gene (5 bases). The CDR3 loop spans 15 amino acids. The V and J ends lost 2 bases and 5 bases respectively, with 15 bases between them. Germline-derived CDR1 and CDR2 are MDHEN and SYDVKM. The CDR3 region has the DNA TGTGCCAGCAGTTTAGCAGTGGGAGAATTGGAGACCCAGTACTTC. Its translation is CASSLAVGELETQYF.

V is TRBV19 and J is TRBJ1-3; 7 bases are shared with TRBD1. This CDR3 comprises 15 residues. Germline V gene lookup returns CDR1 LNHDA and CDR2 SQIVND (reference sequence). V lost 7 bases to trimming and J lost 0 bases; unmatched junction nucleotides: 6. CDR3 in DNA: TGTGCCAGTACCCGGGACAGAGACTCTGGAAACACCATATATTTT. Protein sequence: CASTRDRDSGNTIYF. The whole variable domain, filled in from reference TRBV19 and TRBJ1-3, reads DGGITQSPKYLFRKEGQNVTLSCEQNLNHDAMYWYRQDPGQGLRLIYYSQIVNDFQKGDIAEGYSVSREKKESFPLTVTSAQKNPTAFYLCASTRDRDSGNTIYFGEGSWLTVV.

This clonotype was observed many times. The CDR3 DNA is TGTGCCAGTAGTATTGGTGAACGGGGGGCGTCCGGCTACACCTTC. This codes for CASSIGERGASGYTF. The chain couples TRBV19 to TRBJ1-2; tentative D call: TRBD1 (6 bases). Trimming cost V 3 bases and J 8 bases, with 19 bases left between them. Germline CDR1 is LNHDA and CDR2 is SQIVND (reference sequence). CDR3 size: 15 residues.

The chain carries TRBV12-3 or TRBV12-4 and TRBJ2-7; D is possibly TRBD1 or TRBD2 (5 bases each). The CDR3 consists of 15 residues. V was trimmed by 6 bases and J by 2 bases, leaving 17 bases between them. DNA of the CDR3: TGTGCCAGCAGCACCGGGACCCTACTGGCCTACGAGCAGTACTTC. Its translation is CASSTGTLLAYEQYF.

The chain uses TRBV7-6 and TRBJ2-5, with D possibly TRBD1 on 6 matching bases. The CDR3 runs to 13 residues. Germline-derived CDR1 and CDR2 are SGHVS and FNYEAQ. V lost 5 bases and J lost 5, with 12 bases in between. CDR3 region: CASSATGYETQYF. The CDR3 DNA follows: TGTGCCAGCAGCGCCACAGGGTATGAGACCCAGTACTTC. Complete variable domain (other parts from reference TRBV7-6 and TRBJ2-5): GAGVSQSPRYKVTKRGQDVALRCDPISGHVSLYWYRQALGQGPEFLTYFNYEAQQDKSGLPNDRFSAERPEGSISTLTIQRTEQRDSAMYRCASSATGYETQYFGPGTRLLVL.

This clonotype was detected many times. This chain uses TRBV9 with TRBJ1-1, with unresolved D. CDR3 length: 10 residues. Germline-derived CDR1 and CDR2 are SGDLS and YYNGEE. V was shortened by 3 bases and J by 12 bases, with 9 bases between the two germline ends. CDR3 region: CASSANPSFF. The CDR3 DNA follows: TGTGCCAGCAGCGCCAACCCGTCTTTCTTT. Full variable domain (remainder filled in from reference TRBV9 and TRBJ1-1): DSGVTQTPKHLITATGQRVTLRCSPRSGDLSVYWYQQSLDQGLQFLIQYYNGEERAKGNILERFSAQQFPDLHSELNLSSLELGDSALYFCASSANPSFFGQGTRLTVV.

The table lists this clonotype with many counts. This rearrangement joins TRBV12-3 or TRBV12-4 to TRBJ1-1; 10 positions agree with TRBD1. Unmatched junction bases numbered 5, after V lost 2 bases and J lost 2 bases. The CDR3 runs 16 residues. In DNA, the CDR3 is TGTGCCAGCAGTTTATTCAGGACAGGGGGTAACACTGAAGCTTTCTTT. Protein: CASSLFRTGGNTEAFF.

This clonotype was observed at least ten times. The chain uses TRBV12-3 or TRBV12-4 and TRBJ2-2, with 12 bases fitting TRBD2. The V and J ends lost 3 bases and 5 bases, in that order; junction bases with no gene match: 13. There are 19 residues in the CDR3. CDR3 DNA sequence: TGTGCCAGCAGTTTTTGGCTAGCGGGAGGGCCGCGTAGAACCGGGGAGCTGTTTTTT. Residues: CASSFWLAGGPRRTGELFF.

This clonotype was counted ten times or more. V and J are TRBV6-2 or TRBV6-3 and TRBJ1-2, with TRBD1 identical over 11 bases. Germline V gene sequence: CDR1 MNHEY, CDR2 SVGEGT. Unmatched junction bases numbered 14, after V lost 6 bases and J lost 5 bases. The CDR3 extends over 17 amino acids. The CDR3 nucleotides are TGTGCCAGCAGCCGCGTCCTCCGGGACAGGGGGTTGTATGGCTACACCTTC. Its translation: CASSRVLRDRGLYGYTF.

This clonotype was picked up a small number of times. V is TRBV14 and J is TRBJ2-7; TRBD2 agrees at 14 bases. The CDR3 is 17 amino acids. J lost 1 base, V lost 4 bases, and 6 bases had no gene match. Germline V gene data show CDR1 as SGHDN and CDR2 as FVKESK. CDR3: CASSLAGTSGRSYEQYF. As DNA, the CDR3 is TGTGCCAGCAGCCTCGCCGGGACTAGCGGGAGATCCTACGAGCAGTACTTC.

Ten or more counts support this clonotype. V and J are TRBV29-1 and TRBJ1-5, with 7 bases that match TRBD1. The V gene's germline CDR1 is SQVTM and CDR2 ANQGSEA. Losses at the gene ends were 4 bases for V and 5 bases for J; bases not matched to a gene: 8. This CDR3 has 14 amino acids. CDR3 in amino acids: CSVAVQGRDQPQHF. The CDR3 DNA follows: TGCAGCGTTGCGGTACAGGGGAGGGATCAGCCCCAGCATTTT. Combining the CDR3 with reference TRBV29-1 and TRBJ1-5 gives the whole variable domain SAVISQKPSRDICQRGTSLTIQCQVDSQVTMMFWYRQQPGQSLTLIATANQGSEATYESGFVIDKFPISRPNLTFSTLTVSNMSPEDSSIYLCSVAVQGRDQPQHFGDGTRLSIL.

The V call is TRBV2, the J call TRBJ1-1, with TRBD1 as a possible D gene (5 bases). Germline assignment: CDR1 SNHLY and CDR2 FYNNEI. Trimming took off 3 bases at V and 2 bases at J, with 10 bases between the two ends. The CDR3 totals 14 residues. The CDR3 DNA reads TGTGCCAGCAGTGAGACCCGGGGCAACACTGAAGCTTTCTTT. Its protein product is CASSETRGNTEAFF.